These T cell receptor beta chains were read from a single sample in a study of T cell responses to AZD1222 COVID-19 vaccine. Sequencing was performed with immunoSEQ multiplex PCR; in TCRdb, only in-frame clones are kept and a portion is missing. Among 90,000 to 150,000 clones listed, about 90% were seen once. Sequenced material: peripheral blood, taken 28 days after the second AZD1222 dose. The receptors shown here come from an adult who received the AZD1222 COVID-19 vaccine. Each CDR3 is given with its conserved first and last residue. D genes are given only for firm matches. Rows may omit the clone size; those that give it use once, few, many or a size class.

TGCGCCAGCAGCCAAGAGGGAGGGGTGTACCAAGAGACCCAGTACTTC | CASSQEGGVYQETQYF | . | TRBJ2-5 | TRBV4-1 | TRBD2
TGCGCCAGCAGCCCCTGGGCAGCGGGAAACACCATATATTTT | CASSPWAAGNTIYF | once | TRBJ1-3 | TRBV4-3 | .
TGTGCCAGCACCGCGGTTGGGGGGAACACTGAAGCTTTCTTT | CASTAVGGNTEAFF | . | TRBJ1-1 | TRBV5-6 | .
TGTGCCAGCAGCTTGGGACAGAGGACTGTCTATGGCTACACCTTC | CASSLGQRTVYGYTF | . | TRBJ1-2 | TRBV5-8 | .
TGTGCCAGTAGTAACCGCGGGCAGGGGCCATCCATTCCACCCCTCCACTTT | CASSNRGQGPSIPPLHF | . | TRBJ1-6 | TRBV19 | .
TGTGCCAGCAGCTTGGTTCCCTCCACTGAAGCTTTCTTT | CASSLVPSTEAFF | once | TRBJ1-1 | TRBV5-8 | .
TGCGCCAGCAGCTTTGAGGAGGCGTCTAATGAAAAACTGTTTTTT | CASSFEEASNEKLFF | . | TRBJ1-4 | TRBV5-1 | .
TGTGCCAGCAGTTACGACAGGGAACCCTACGAGCAGTACTTC | CASSYDREPYEQYF | . | TRBJ2-7 | TRBV6-5 | TRBD1
TGTGCCAGCTCACCACCCTCGTTGGGGTGGCGGGGGGGCGAAGATACGCAGTATTTT | CASSPPSLGWRGGEDTQYF | . | TRBJ2-3 | TRBV18 | TRBD2
TGTGCCAGCAGCCGGACAGGGAGAAGAGATACGCAGTATTTT | CASSRTGRRDTQYF | . | TRBJ2-3 | TRBV11-3 | TRBD1
TGTGCCAGCAGCTTAGAGGGACGGTATGAGCAGTTCTTC | CASSLEGRYEQFF | . | TRBJ2-1 | TRBV5-4 | .
TGTGCCAGCAGCTTGGCCGGGGGGGACACTGAAGCTTTCTTT | CASSLAGGDTEAFF | . | TRBJ1-1 | TRBV5-4 | .
TGTGCCATCAGTGAGGGTCGGGGGTCCCTAGTGAACGAGCAGTACTTC | CAISEGRGSLVNEQYF | . | TRBJ2-7 | TRBV10-3 | .
TGTGCCACCAGCAGAGATCTGCGACAGGGAAATGAAAAACTGTTTTTT | CATSRDLRQGNEKLFF | . | TRBJ1-4 | TRBV15 | TRBD1
TGTGCCAGCAGCGCCCGGAGAGGCAGGGGAGTTGATGGCTACACCTTC | CASSARRGRGVDGYTF | . | TRBJ1-2 | TRBV2 | .
TGTGCCAGCAGCCCTCTAGCGGGGGTGCAGGGTACGCAGTATTTT | CASSPLAGVQGTQYF | . | TRBJ2-3 | TRBV7-3 | TRBD2
TGTGCCAGCAGTCGACAGTCCCGCACAGATACGCAGTATTTT | CASSRQSRTDTQYF | . | TRBJ2-3 | TRBV27 | .
TGTGCCAGTTCAACCGTTCCTTCCTACGAGCAGTACTTC | CASSTVPSYEQYF | . | TRBJ2-7 | TRBV19 | .
TGTGCCACCAGCAGGGAAAGACAATCGGGGAAGCGCGAGCAGTACTTC | CATSRERQSGKREQYF | . | TRBJ2-7 | TRBV15 | .
TGTGCCAGCAGCTTAGTCAGCCTGAACACTGAAGCTTTCTTT | CASSLVSLNTEAFF | . | TRBJ1-1 | TRBV13 | .
TGCGCCAGCAGCCAAGATCTGGCCAGGGGGCTTACTGAAGCTTTCTTT | CASSQDLARGLTEAFF | . | TRBJ1-1 | TRBV4-1 | TRBD1
TGTGCCAGCACCTCGGGGAATAATGAAAAACTGTTTTTT | CASTSGNNEKLFF | . | TRBJ1-4 | TRBV7-9 | .
TGCAGCGTTCTCGGGGCGCGGGGCACCGGGGAGCTGTTTTTT | CSVLGARGTGELFF | . | TRBJ2-2 | TRBV29-1 | .
TGTGCCAGCCGCCTGATAGGGGCCGACAATGAGCAGTTCTTC | CASRLIGADNEQFF | . | TRBJ2-1 | TRBV4-2 | .
TGCGCCAGCAGCTTCGAATTTCCGGGACAGGGAAGAGAAGCTTTCTTT | CASSFEFPGQGREAFF | once | TRBJ1-1 | TRBV5-1 | TRBD1
TGTGCCAGCAGTGACGCCGCTGAAGCTTTCTTT | CASSDAAEAFF | once | TRBJ1-1 | TRBV2 | .
TGCGCCAGCAGCTTGGGGCAGGGACTTGGCTACACCTTC | CASSLGQGLGYTF | . | TRBJ1-2 | TRBV5-1 | .
TGTGCCAGCAGCTTTGATCCGGGACAGAATGAAAAACTGTTTTTT | CASSFDPGQNEKLFF | . | TRBJ1-4 | TRBV7-6 | TRBD1
TGTGCCAGTAGTATAGGGGGGTGGACCGGGGAGCTGTTTTTT | CASSIGGWTGELFF | . | TRBJ2-2 | TRBV19 | .
TGTGCCAGCAGCTTGCTGGGACAGGCCCCCTACGAGCAGTACTTC | CASSLLGQAPYEQYF | . | TRBJ2-7 | TRBV5-6 | TRBD1
TGTGCCAGCTCACCAGTACCGGTCCTAGGGGCTGGGGCCAACGTCCTGACTTTC | CASSPVPVLGAGANVLTF | . | TRBJ2-6 | TRBV18 | .
TGTGCCTGGAACTATGGCAATCAGCCCCAGCATTTT | CAWNYGNQPQHF | . | TRBJ1-5 | TRBV30 | .
TGTGCCAGCAGTTACTCGACGGGGGGTAGCTACACCTTC | CASSYSTGGSYTF | few | TRBJ1-2 | TRBV6-5 | .
TGTGCCAGCAGCCAAGAGGAAATCCGGGGGTACCTCCACTTT | CASSQEEIRGYLHF | . | TRBJ1-6 | TRBV4-2 | .
TGTGCCAGCAGCTTAGTGGTCAGGAATAATTCACCCCTCCACTTT | CASSLVVRNNSPLHF | . | TRBJ1-6 | TRBV7-2 | .
TGTGCCAGCAGTGACCTCCCTAGGGGCGGTGAGCAGTTCTTC | CASSDLPRGGEQFF | once | TRBJ2-1 | TRBV6-4 | .
TGTGCCAGCAGCAAAGATTTGGAGCCGGGCTATGGCTACACCTTC | CASSKDLEPGYGYTF | . | TRBJ1-2 | TRBV21-1 | .
TGTGCCAGCAGCCAAGTCGGGGCAGGCGAGCAGTACTTC | CASSQVGAGEQYF | . | TRBJ2-7 | TRBV3-1/TRBV3-2 | .
TGCGCCAGCAGCTACGGGTCCAATGAAAAACTGTTTTTT | CASSYGSNEKLFF | . | TRBJ1-4 | TRBV5-1 | .
TGCAGCGTTCAAGGGGCAGGGATGGATACGCAGTATTTT | CSVQGAGMDTQYF | few | TRBJ2-3 | TRBV29-1 | .
TGTGCCAGCAGCTTAACGGCGGGGGTTGGCTATGGCTACACCTTC | CASSLTAGVGYGYTF | . | TRBJ1-2 | TRBV7-3 | .